One sample yielded the 3 T cell receptor beta chains listed below, sequenced in a study of OX40 agonist ivuxolimab in advanced cancers. This table comes from immunoSEQ multiplex PCR, and its TCRdb copy is limited to in-frame clones, with some not included. In the table there are about 60,000 clones, about 90% of which are singletons. Sample: CD4+ or CD8+ T cells sorted from blood, taken in a trial of the OX40 agonist ivuxolimab. These receptors were obtained from an adult with an advanced solid tumor such as melanoma, head and neck, liver or kidney cancer.

V and J are TRBV7-2 and TRBJ1-3, with D unresolved. The germline V and J ends were trimmed by 1 base and 4 bases, with 14 bases remaining between them. The CDR3 covers 16 residues. Per the germline V gene, CDR1 is SGHTA and CDR2 is FQGNSA. CDR3 residues: CASSLGAGRSGNTIYF. The CDR3 DNA is TGTGCCAGCAGCTTAGGGGCTGGGAGGTCGGGAAACACCATATATTTT.

The V and J genes are TRBV28 and TRBJ1-3; no clear D gene. V was clipped by 3 bases and J by 2 bases, with 8 bases between them. This CDR3 has 14 amino acids. Germline V gene lookup returns CDR1 MDHEN and CDR2 SYDVKM. CDR3 loop: CASSLGRAGNTIYF. The DNA of the CDR3 is TGTGCCAGCAGTTTGGGGAGGGCTGGAAACACCATATATTTT. Full variable domain (missing parts from reference TRBV28 and TRBJ1-3): DVKVTQSSRYLVKRTGEKVFLECVQDMDHENMFWYRQDPGLGLRLIYFSYDVKMKEKGDIPEGYSVSREKKERFSLILESASTNQTSMYLCASSLGRAGNTIYFGEGSWLTVV.

The V call is TRBV28, the J call TRBJ1-2; 7 nucleotides line up with TRBD1. The CDR3 is made up of 16 amino acids. J lost 4 bases, V lost 7 bases, and 15 bases had no gene match. From germline, CDR1 is MDHEN and CDR2 SYDVKM. In nucleotides, the CDR3 is TGTGCCAGCATCAACGGACCAGGGACAGTCTTCTATGGCTACACCTTC. Its translation is CASINGPGTVFYGYTF.